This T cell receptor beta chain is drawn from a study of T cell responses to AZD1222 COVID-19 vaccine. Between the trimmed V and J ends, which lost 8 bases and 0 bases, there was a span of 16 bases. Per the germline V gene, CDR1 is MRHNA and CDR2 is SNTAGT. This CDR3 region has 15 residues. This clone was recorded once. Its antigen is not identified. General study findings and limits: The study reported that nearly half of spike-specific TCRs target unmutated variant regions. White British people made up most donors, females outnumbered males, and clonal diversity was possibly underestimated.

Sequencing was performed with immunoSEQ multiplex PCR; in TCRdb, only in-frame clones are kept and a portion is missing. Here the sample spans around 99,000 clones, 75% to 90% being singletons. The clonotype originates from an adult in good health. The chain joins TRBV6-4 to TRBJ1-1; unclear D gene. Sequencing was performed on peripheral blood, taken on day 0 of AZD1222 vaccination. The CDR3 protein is CASPGKVFLNTEAFF. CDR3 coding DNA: TGTGCCAGCCCTGGTAAGGTTTTCTTGAACACTGAAGCTTTCTTT.